This T cell receptor beta chain was captured in a study of neurological immune-mediated disorders (dated 2019 in TCRdb). For the wider study: Of the 35 or so multiple sclerosis patients, approximately 30 had relapsing-remitting MS and 3 had secondary progressive MS. Peripheral blood TCR-beta repertoires from HTLV-I-associated myelopathy (HAM/TSP) patients, multiple sclerosis patients and healthy controls were compared by UMI-based sequencing. The roughly 110 TCR-beta libraries included longitudinal samples, technical triplicates and paired sorted CD4+ and CD8+ T-cell subsets alongside PBMC samples. Of the approximately 68 subjects in the cohort, around 15 were HAM/TSP patients, around 34 were multiple sclerosis patients, and 20 were healthy controls. General conclusions and limits of the study: In phylogenetic analysis, the repertoires of 18 of 34 MS patients grouped into a cluster of related CDR3 sequences, which suggests a possible signature at the repertoire level. Expanded clones from different subjects shared no identical CDR3 amino acid sequences, which suggests that TCR-beta repertoires were private in all groups. The MS cluster showed no association with clinical or MRI features, and the authors stated that larger cohorts are needed. TCR clonal expansion was highest in HAM/TSP patients and lowest in MS patients, with MS patients falling below even healthy controls.

CDR1 and CDR2 were assigned from the germline V gene (reference sequence) as GTSNPN and SVGIG. The CDR3 covers 13 residues, taking in both the cysteine and the phenylalanine. This entry keeps only the CDR3 DNA: 39 bases, framed from base 1. The junction carries 10 bases between V and J, which are trimmed by 0 bases and 5 bases respectively. Libraries from unsorted PBMCs were made from 2 million PBMCs kept in RNAlater at -80 degrees C until RNA extraction. Multiple sclerosis patients were enrolled in a US clinical protocol under which disease progression was evaluated by magnetic resonance imaging. Peripheral blood underwent Ficoll-Hypaque density gradient centrifugation to isolate PBMCs, which were then cryopreserved in liquid nitrogen. In its sample, this clonotype was seen many times. Its antigen is not yet known. Base quality data are lacking; no much larger clone is found one base away. cDNA synthesis used template-switch 5'RACE with a primer carrying a 10-nucleotide random unique molecular identifier tagging each TCR transcript. Over 160 million TCR-beta sequences, covering 15-18 subjects, were produced in each sequencing run. Total RNA was extracted with the RNeasy kit. TCR-beta VDJ regions were amplified with primers for the TCR constant region and the 5'RACE anchor, using the KAPA Real-time Library Amplification kit. A first PCR added sample indexes and Illumina adaptors, and a second PCR then raised library yield. After purification with Ampure beads, the TCR product of roughly 650 bp was size-selected on a 2% E-gel SizeSelection system. Before pooling, library quality was checked on a Bioanalyzer, concentration was measured with Qubit, and libraries were quantified with the Kapa Library Quantification kit. Paired-end 2 x 150 bp sequencing of the libraries was performed on an Illumina HiSeq 2500. To increase sequence diversity, about 25-31% phiX was spiked into each library pool. Regarding the original processing steps: Quality-filtered reads were processed with the UMI-based MiGEC pipeline, which removed over 75% of raw TCR sequences during error correction. VDJ genes were aligned to IMGT germline references, and each clonotype was defined by a unique CDR3 amino acid sequence together with V-J genes. VDJtools evaluated clonal expansion, Shannon diversity and CDR3 relatedness (CalcPairwiseDistances, ClusterSamples); CLCbio workbench built phylogenetic trees. Using coefficient-of-variation modelling across technical triplicates, the study counted a clone as expanded if it had at least 8 unique UMIs. TCRdb reanalyzed the raw reads on its own, using fastp at Q25 for trimming and MiXCR for clone calling, and kept in-frame beta chains. Entries that share a CDR3 protein sequence are merged under the most common genes and DNA. TCRdb, rather than the study authors, made the V and J calls. The sample records over 55,000 distinct CDR3 sequences, under 2.5% of which are singletons. Under 4% of the sample comes from the top ten.

This clonotype originated in a man in his fifties with multiple sclerosis. The sequenced sample was PBMCs. The rearranged chain carries TRBV30 and TRBJ2-5, with the D gene call left open. The DNA reads TGTGCCTGGAGTGTAACCGGATTGGAGACCCAGTACTTC. Translated, it reads CAWSVTGLETQYF.